A selection of T cell receptor beta chains follows, all from one sample in a study of shared clonotypes between healthy human individuals. Here immunoSEQ multiplex PCR was the method, and the copy in TCRdb shows in-frame clones only, minus some. The table lists 2 million to 2.5 million clones, around 95% of them singletons, with roughly 0.13% in the top ten. The sequenced sample consisted of naive CD4+ T cells sorted from blood. The receptors were gathered from a man younger than 35 in good health. Each CDR3 is given without its conserved first and last residue. Size tells how often a clone was seen (once, few, many) or the class of an expanded clone, and some rows leave it out.

v_call	cdr3_length	clone_size	j_call	cdr3_aa
TRBV6-5	13	NA	TRBJ1-1	ASSYSPGAGTEAF
TRBV28	10	NA	TRBJ2-1	ASGGSYNEQF
TRBV7-2	11	NA	TRBJ2-7	ASSYRGGYEQY
TRBV5-1	16	once	TRBJ2-7	ASSPGLAGVLPFYEQY
TRBV6-1	9	NA	TRBJ2-5	ASSVGETQY
TRBV7-2	12	NA	TRBJ2-6	ASSLSSGANVLT
TRBV18	12	NA	TRBJ2-5	ASSVAGPRETQY
TRBV7-2	15	NA	TRBJ2-2	ASSLGRSGSFTGELF
TRBV4-2	14	NA	TRBJ2-7	ASSQAPRGDYYEQY
TRBV23-1	10	NA	TRBJ2-7	ASSPPGAEQY
TRBV30	10	NA	TRBJ1-1	AQSNLNTEAF
TRBV7-9	11	NA	TRBJ2-3	ASTPTGPDTQY
TRBV7-2	11	NA	TRBJ1-2	ASSTAGAYGYT
TRBV6-6	12	once	TRBJ1-6	ASIQGARRSPLH
TRBV7-6	14	NA	TRBJ2-2	ASSLPGQGYTGELF
TRBV30	10	NA	TRBJ1-1	AWEPGGSEAF
TRBV7-2	13	NA	TRBJ1-2	ASSLGSGANYGYT
TRBV30	10	NA	TRBJ2-5	AWSPGIQTQY
TRBV4-1	14	once	TRBJ2-7	ASSQGYGQGGYEQY
TRBV7-9	13	NA	TRBJ2-1	ASSRDRASYNEQF
TRBV2	13	NA	TRBJ2-7	ASSSLAVPGYEQY
TRBV14	14	NA	TRBJ2-1	ASSTRAGGNYNEQF
TRBV6-5	12	NA	TRBJ1-2	ASSAPGGNYGYT
TRBV9	12	once	TRBJ2-3	ASSVGGVPDTQY
TRBV6-6	14	few	TRBJ1-5	ASSPGDRLRGQPLH
TRBV2	14	NA	TRBJ2-1	ASRRTSGNRVNEQF
TRBV6-6	14	NA	TRBJ2-1	ASSRTGTGYDNEQF
TRBV29-1	11	NA	TRBJ1-2	SVLKADRYGYT